The 29 T cell receptor delta chains given below trace back to one sample, sequenced in a study of γδ T cells in repeated Plasmodium falciparum infection. TCRdb re-identified clones in the multiplex PCR reads via CATT. The sample has tens of thousands of delta-chain clones, 1.7% seen once. Flow sorting of PBMC yielded separate Vgamma9/Vdelta2+ and Vdelta2-negative gammadelta T cell populations for bulk repertoire analysis. Sequenced input: gamma-delta T cells from blood. These receptors originate from a pool of human donors (malaria-infected and uninfected, not separated).

This clone was seen a handful of times. Given a far larger clone just one base away, this is likely a sequencing read error. This same CDR3 is encoded by further DNA sequences in the sample. The CDR3 coding sequence is TGTGCTCTTGGGGAACTAGGTTGCCCCCTCCAAACCTGGGATACCCGACAGATGTTTTTC. Amino acid sequence: CALGELGCPLQTWDTRQMFF. The chain is built from TRDV1 and TRDJ3; a weak D match, TRDD3 (5 bases). No J gene was available from TCRdb, and it was assigned here by a germline match of the DNA. Germline values: CDR1 TSWWSYY, CDR2 QGS. The CDR3 spans 20 residues.

As regards this clone: TCRdb's protein for this DNA is that of a much larger clone and differs from the translation at residue 18, likely a read error; the protein shown is the DNA translation. V and J are TRDV2 and TRDJ1, with 11 bases identical to TRDD3. Germline V gene sequence: CDR1 GEAIGNYY, CDR2 EKD. The J segment lost 7 bases and the V segment lost 0 bases, leaving 30 bases of the junction unmatched. The CDR3 has 23 residues. The CDR3 DNA reads TGTGCCTGTGACACCGCCCCGGCACGTGGAGTGGGGGATACGACCTACCTACTTGGTAAACTCATCTTT. Translation gives CACDTAPARGVGDTTYLLGKLIF.

About this clone: A read error likely explains why the TCRdb protein, taken from a much larger clone, differs from this DNA's translation at residue 13; the protein shown is translated from the DNA. The V call is TRDV1, the J call TRDJ1; TRDD3 matches 10 bases. The J gene comes from matching the DNA to germline here; TCRdb lacks it. CDR1 is TSWWSYY, CDR2 QGS, per germline. V lost 1 base, J lost 1 base, and 12 bases stayed unmatched. The CDR3 contains 19 residues. CDR3 region: CALGERLRGIRGCTDKLIF. The CDR3 DNA follows: TGTGCTCTTGGGGAACGCCTTCGGGGGATACGGGGATGCACCGATAAACTCATCTTT.

About this clone itself: A far larger clone is just one base off, so this is likely a read error. Additional DNA sequences in this sample encode the identical CDR3. V gene assignment gives TRDV1, but the J gene was left uncalled; the tabulated D call, TRDD3, remains unverified against the DNA. Germline loops: CDR1 TSWWSYY, CDR2 QGS. CDR3 length: 21 amino acids. The DNA for the CDR3 is TGTGCTCTTGGGGGACCCTCCCTTTTATCGGGGAAGTTCCGTCACACCGATAAGCTCATCTTT. This codes for CALGGPSLLSGKFRHTDKLIF.

In the case of this clone: A far larger clone is only one base removed, so a read error is likely. Other nucleotide sequences in the sample specify the same CDR3. The chain uses TRDV1 and TRDJ1, with D possibly TRDD3 on 6 matching bases. Assignment of the J gene here rests on matching the DNA to germline, because TCRdb gives none. The CDR3 spans 24 residues. V lost 1 base and J lost 2, with 38 bases in between. Germline V gene lookup returns CDR1 TSWWSYY and CDR2 QGS. The CDR3 protein is CALGERSFSRSWAGASLKTDKLIF. The CDR3 DNA reads TGTGCTCTTGGGGAACGGTCCTTCTCAAGATCATGGGCTGGGGCCTCACTAAAAACCGATAAACTCATCTTT.

This clone has a count of ten or more. V usage is TRDV1 and J usage is TRDJ1, with 10 bases lining up with TRDD3. Losses at the gene ends were 4 bases for V and 2 bases for J; bases not matched to a gene: 13. Germline lookup yields CDR1 TSWWSYY and CDR2 QGS. The CDR3 extends over 18 amino acids. The CDR3 spells CALGVNYYWGMLTDKLIF. In DNA, the CDR3 is TGTGCTCTTGGGGTGAACTACTACTGGGGGATGTTAACCGATAAACTCATCTTT.

In this sample, this clone turned up a few times. A far larger clone is off by one base, so a read error is likely. At the DNA level, this CDR3 is encoded by other sequences in the same sample as well. V and J are TRDV1 and TRDJ1, with 10 nucleotides matching TRDD3. The J gene, absent from TCRdb, was called here by matching the DNA to germline. The length of the CDR3 is 21 residues. Germline CDR1 reads TSWWSYY; CDR2 reads QGS. V lost 6 bases to trimming and J lost 1 base; unmatched junction nucleotides: 23. CDR3 in DNA: TGTGCTCTTGGTCCCCTTCAACCCTCCATCCTACTGGGGGATGCCACCGATAAACTCATCTTT. Protein: CALGPLQPSILLGDATDKLIF.

This clone has ten or more counts. This probably arose from a read error, given a far larger clone one base away. Other nucleotide sequences from this sample produce the same CDR3. The chain has TRDV1 and TRDJ1; TRDD2 aligns across 9 bases. The CDR3 spans 22 residues. CDR1 and CDR2 from the germline V gene are TSWWSYY and QGS. The CDR3 DNA sequence: TGTGCTCTCGGGGAACTGCATACCACCCGCCTTCCTACTTTCAGTTTTACCGATAAACTCATCTTT. It is translated as CALGELHTTRLPTFSFTDKLIF.

For this clone: The amino acid sequence in TCRdb belongs to a much larger clone and departs from this DNA's translation at residue 16, likely a sequencing read error; the sequence shown is translated from the DNA. The CDR3 spells CALGEIRSYRYWGIPCDKLIF. Here the CDR3 DNA reads TGTGCTCTTGGGGAAATTAGGTCCTACCGATACTGGGGGATCCCTTGCGATAAACTCATCTTT. The rearrangement joins TRDV1 to TRDJ1; 10 bases match TRDD3. No J gene was available from TCRdb, and it was assigned here by a germline match of the DNA. The CDR3 length is 21 residues. Trimming took 2 bases from V and 4 from J; bases not matched to a gene: 22. Germline loops: CDR1 TSWWSYY, CDR2 QGS.

With regard to this clone: The protein recorded in TCRdb matches a much larger clone and deviates from this DNA's translation at residue 4, suggesting a read error; the protein here is obtained by translating the DNA. This chain links TRDV2 with TRDJ1; TRDD3 matches 10 bases. As TCRdb names no J gene, one was assigned here on the basis of a DNA match to germline. Trimming took 6 bases from V and 0 from J; bases not matched to a gene: 12. Germline V gene data show CDR1 as GEAIGNYY and CDR2 as EKD. This CDR3 has 17 amino acids. The chain's CDR3 is CACTSLTGGSYTDKLIF. As DNA, the CDR3 is TGTGCCTGTACTTCCCTTACTGGGGGATCTTACACCGATAAACTCATCTTT.

With respect to this clone: TCRdb's entry gives the protein of a much larger clone, which mismatches this DNA's translation at residue 19, likely from a read error; the protein reported here is translated from the DNA. The chain joins TRDV1 to TRDJ1; D tentatively reads TRDD2 or TRDD3 (9 bases each). This CDR3 comprises 23 residues. The germline gives CDR1 TSWWSYY, CDR2 QGS. This CDR3 reads CALGERTFLPPPLDWGSTGKLIF. The CDR3 nucleotides read TGTGCTCTTGGGGAACGGACCTTCCTACCTCCCCCTTTAGACTGGGGGAGTACCGGTAAACTCATCTTT.

This clone turned up a few times. A far larger clone is one base from this, pointing to a likely read error. The sample contains more than one DNA sequence encoding this CDR3. V is TRDV3 and J is TRDJ1; TRDD3 matches 10 bases. The CDR3 has 20 amino acids. V was pared by 1 base and J by 1 base, with 21 bases of the junction left unmatched. Germline V lookup: CDR1 TVYSNPD, CDR2 GDNSRS (reference sequence). Here the CDR3 DNA reads TGTGCCTTTATCTTCTCTACGGAACTGGGGGATCCAGGGGCCACCGATAAACTCATCTTT. Its translation: CAFIFSTELGDPGATDKLIF.

A remark on this clone: TCRdb's listed protein matches a much larger clone and diverges from this DNA's translation at residue 9, likely through a read error; the protein shown comes from the DNA. The V call is TRDV1, the J call TRDJ1, with 7 bases aligning to TRDD3. Per germline, CDR1 TSWWSYY and CDR2 QGS. V trimming: 1 base; J trimming: 0 bases; junction bases outside the gene matches: 14. The CDR3 extends over 19 amino acids. The CDR3 is CALGEPATPGDPNTDKLIF. The CDR3 DNA reads as TGTGCTCTTGGGGAACCCGCCACCCCGGGGGATCCGAACACCGATAAACTCATCTTT.

Concerning this clone: The TCRdb protein, from a much larger clone, departs from this DNA's translation at residue 12, likely by read error; the protein shown derives from the DNA. The rearrangement joins TRDV1 to TRDJ1; 11 nucleotides line up with TRDD3. CDR3 length: 25 residues. With V trimmed by 1 base and J by 0 bases, 28 bases remained unmatched. CDR1 and CDR2 from the germline V gene are TSWWSYY and QGS. The CDR3 region has the DNA TGTGCTCTTGGGGAACGAAGTATCAGGTACCCCGTTGTGGGGGATACGTTCGGGTACACCGATAAACTCATCTTT. As protein: CALGERSIRYPVVGDTFGYTDKLIF.

This clone was detected only a few times. A clone one base away is much larger, so this may be a read error. The J gene went uncalled, whereas the V gene is TRDV1; whether TRDD3, the table's D call, matches the DNA was not checked. This CDR3 comprises 28 residues. Germline lookup yields CDR1 TSWWSYY and CDR2 QGS. CDR3 in amino acids: CALGEPLSSLPHGPMGIRKGCWTDKLIF. In nucleotides, the CDR3 is TGTGCTCTTGGGGAACCGCTCTCTTCACTTCCACATGGCCCCATGGGGATACGTAAAGGTTGTTGGACCGATAAACTCATCTTC.

This clone showed up many times. TCRdb shows a much larger clone's protein in place of this DNA's translation, and the two differ at residue 7, likely through a read error; the protein shown is translated from the DNA. The chain has TRDV1 and TRDJ1; D remains ambiguous. With 2 bases removed from V and 1 base from J, the gap between germline ends came to 5 bases. CDR3 length: 13 amino acids. Germline V gene sequence: CDR1 TSWWSYY, CDR2 QGS. DNA of the CDR3: TGTGCTCTTGGGGAAGCCTGCACCGATAAACTCATCTTT. Protein: CALGEACTDKLIF.

This clone was seen ten or more times. This DNA's translation and the protein TCRdb lists, from a much larger clone, do not match at residue 11, likely due to a read error; the protein shown is translated from the DNA. The rearrangement joins TRDV1 to TRDJ1; 8 nucleotides match TRDD3. This CDR3 contains 16 residues. Trimming cost V 2 bases and J 6 bases; bases outside gene matches: 11. Germline V CDR1 and CDR2: TSWWSYY, QGS. CDR3 residues: CALGEMGGGSPHKLIF. CDR3 coding DNA: TGTGCTCTTGGGGAAATGGGTGGGGGATCTCCCCATAAACTCATCTTT.

This clone appeared many times. The protein that TCRdb holds for this DNA derives from a much larger clone and differs from the translated DNA at residue 7, which likely indicates a read error; the protein shown here is translated from the DNA. This sequence joins TRAV38-2/DV8 and TRDJ1; the D gene is possibly TRDD3 (6 bases). The CDR3 extends over 18 amino acids. CDR1 TSESDYY and CDR2 QEAYKQQN come from the germline V gene. Between the trimmed V and J ends, which lost 6 bases and 0 bases, there was a span of 24 bases. CDR3 region: CAYNRNIGGLRYTDKLIF. The CDR3 DNA follows: TGTGCTTATAATCGTAATATCGGGGGACTTAGGTACACCGATAAACTCATCTTT.

Concerning this clone: The translation of this DNA and the TCRdb protein of a much larger clone differ at residue 20, probably owing to a read error; the protein shown here is translated from the DNA. The J gene was not called, though the V gene is TRDV1; TRDD3 reflects the table's D call only, with no check against the DNA. Germline-derived CDR1 and CDR2 are TSWWSYY and QGS. The CDR3 covers 21 residues. This CDR3 is CALGEAFLLILGGLYTDKLTF. CDR3 sequence (DNA): TGTGCTCTTGGGGAAGCCTTCCTCCTAATACTGGGGGGGTTGTACACCGATAAACTCACCTTT.

The genes are TRDV1 and TRDJ1; 12 bases align to TRDD3. The J gene, absent from TCRdb, was called here by matching the DNA to germline. V shed 4 bases and J 0 bases; nucleotides not matched to a gene: 21. CDR1 is TSWWSYY and CDR2 is QGS in the germline V gene. The CDR3 sequence is 22 residues long. The chain's CDR3 is CALGGPFPPSTGGYLYTDKLIF. CDR3 coding DNA: TGTGCTCTTGGGGGTCCGTTCCCTCCCAGTACTGGGGGATACCTGTACACCGATAAACTCATCTTT.

This clone has ten or more counts. With a far larger clone one base away, a read error is the likely cause. Other nucleotide sequences from this sample produce the same CDR3. The rearrangement joins TRDV1 to TRDJ1; D call uncertain. Between the trimmed V and J ends, which lost 3 bases and 7 bases, there was a span of 21 bases. The CDR3 consists of 16 residues. Germline assignment: CDR1 TSWWSYY and CDR2 QGS. The chain's CDR3 is CALGELIPQKEGKLIF. The CDR3 DNA reads TGTGCTCTTGGGGAGCTTATCCCCCAAAAGGAGGGTAAACTCATCTTT.

To note about this clone: One base separates it from a far larger clone, so it is likely a read error. V gene TRDV1 combines with J gene TRDJ1, with TRDD3 identical over 7 bases. The J gene, absent from TCRdb, was called here by matching the DNA to germline. Germline trimming cut 0 bases from V and 4 bases from J; bases unmatched to any gene: 38. Looked up from germline, CDR1 is TSWWSYY and CDR2 is QGS. The length of the CDR3 is 26 residues. The CDR3 region is CALGELEDFPFAYWGSGGGRSDKLIF. CDR3 in DNA: TGTGCTCTTGGGGAACTAGAGGACTTCCCATTCGCCTACTGGGGATCCGGGGGGGGTAGGAGCGATAAACTCATCTTT.

This clone was recorded at least ten times. The germline gene is not matched at one end of the junction; a read error may be the cause. This specimen includes other DNA sequences encoding the same CDR3. The J gene is TRDJ1, the V gene TRDV1, with 9 positions matching TRDD3. CDR1 is TSWWSYY, CDR2 QGS, per germline. The CDR3 contains 18 residues. For the CDR3, the DNA is TGTGCTCTTGGGGAACTAGCCCCTGGGGGATTGTACACAGATAAACTCATCTTT. Residues: CALGELAPGGLYTDKLIF.

This clone was seen at least ten times. The mismatch at residue 15 between this DNA's translation and the TCRdb protein of a much larger clone likely reflects a read error; the protein shown is translated from the DNA. J is TRDJ3 and V is TRDV2, with 8 positions matching TRDD3. As TCRdb names no J gene, one was assigned here on the basis of a DNA match to germline. The V gene's germline CDR1 is GEAIGNYY and CDR2 EKD. The CDR3 sequence is 20 residues long. The CDR3 nucleotides read TGTGCCTGTGACACCGCGCTGGGGATACCCCGCTCCTGGGACGCCCGACAGATGTTTTTC. Translating it yields CACDTALGIPRSWDARQMFF.

About this clone: TCRdb attributes to this sequence the protein of a much larger clone, which differs from the DNA translation at residue 16; a read error is likely, and the protein displayed is translated from the DNA. The rearrangement uses TRDV2 and TRDJ1; 12 nucleotides align to TRDD3. TCRdb offers no J gene call, so here the DNA was matched to germline to obtain one. The CDR3 is 19 residues long. Germline CDR1 is GEAIGNYY and CDR2 is EKD. The chain's CDR3 is CACDTAGVLGDTVRDRLIF. DNA for the CDR3: TGTGCCTGTGACACCGCGGGTGTACTGGGGGATACAGTAAGAGATAGACTCATCTTT.

This clone came up many times. The mismatch at residue 15 between this DNA's translation and the TCRdb protein of a much larger clone likely reflects a read error; the protein shown is translated from the DNA. The V gene is TRDV1, the J gene TRDJ1; tentatively, D is TRDD3 (6 bases). The germline V gene encodes CDR1 TSWWSYY and CDR2 QGS. The CDR3 loop spans 16 amino acids. The CDR3: CALGDSWGGYTDKLTF. The CDR3 DNA is TGTGCTCTTGGGGATTCTTGGGGGGGGTACACCGATAAACTCACCTTT.

To note about this clone: For this DNA, TCRdb reports the protein of a much larger clone, which diverges at residue 17, most likely from a read error; the protein presented here is translated directly from the DNA. The CDR3 spells CAFTRPEPSTGGYANTNKLIF. The CDR3, as DNA: TGTGCCTTTACTAGACCCGAACCCTCTACTGGGGGATACGCGAACACCAATAAACTCATCTTT. The rearrangement links TRDV3 to TRDJ1; 13 bases agree with TRDD3. The CDR3 is 21 residues long. Germline lookup yields CDR1 TVYSNPD and CDR2 GDNSRS (reference sequence).

In its sample, this clone was seen a few times. TCRdb has a much larger clone's protein, which differs at residue 20 from the translation of this DNA, likely because of a read error; what is shown is the protein translated from the DNA. The chain combines TRDV1 with TRDJ1, with D possibly matching TRDD3 (8 bases). Here the J gene came from matching the DNA to germline, since TCRdb omits it. CDR3 length equals 27 residues. Germline values: CDR1 TSWWSYY, CDR2 QGS. V gave up 0 bases and J gave up 8 bases, with 52 bases separating them. The CDR3 loop reads CALGELHPLRFLPYWGSPSSHIGKLIF. DNA for the CDR3: TGTGCTCTTGGGGAACTCCACCCTTTAAGGTTCCTACCTTACTGGGGGTCCCCTTCCTCTCACATCGGGAAACTCATCTTT.

Comment on this clone: TCRdb shows a much larger clone's protein in place of this DNA's translation, and the two differ at residue 12, likely through a read error; the protein shown is translated from the DNA. The chain carries TRDV1 and TRDJ1; a weak D match, TRDD3 (7 bases). The CDR3 runs 21 residues. From germline, CDR1 is TSWWSYY and CDR2 QGS. The CDR3: CALRELGPTELPGDWCDKLIF. For the CDR3, the DNA is TGTGCTCTTAGGGAACTCGGTCCTACAGAGCTACCGGGGGATTGGTGCGATAAACTCATCTTT.